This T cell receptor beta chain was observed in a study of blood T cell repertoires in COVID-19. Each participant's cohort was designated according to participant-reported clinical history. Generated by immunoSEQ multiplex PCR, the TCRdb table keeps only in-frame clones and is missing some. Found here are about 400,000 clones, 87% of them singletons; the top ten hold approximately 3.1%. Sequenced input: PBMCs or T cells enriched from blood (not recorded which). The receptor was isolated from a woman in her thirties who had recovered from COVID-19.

The chain's CDR3 is CASSLDPGQGAYEQYF. The CDR3 DNA is TGTGCCAGCAGTTTAGACCCGGGACAGGGGGCCTACGAGCAGTACTTC. This chain links TRBV28 with TRBJ2-7, with TRBD1 matching 11 bases. The V segment lost 2 bases and the J segment 2 bases; nucleotides outside the gene matches: 5. The CDR3 loop spans 16 amino acids. Germline V CDR1 and CDR2: MDHEN, SYDVKM.